The clone carrying this T cell receptor (beta chain) was counted a single time. The antigen is not known. This specimen comes from a study of T cell repertoires in cytomegalovirus infection. The overall study: Shared public TCR beta signatures pointed to both CMV infection and a matching HLA type. Points from the study as a whole: Based on cumulative public TCR beta family frequency, carriers of CMV plus the relevant HLA were identified.

TCRdb processed the reads anew with MiXCR; each CDR3 protein has one entry. The table includes approximately 750,000 distinct CDR3 sequences, roughly 36% detected once. The V and J ends lost 3 bases and 6 bases respectively, with 17 bases between them. This CDR3 spans 15 amino acids. Germline CDR1 and CDR2: KGHSH and LQKENI. This TCR derives from a human donor in good health (CMV status not recorded). Some clones in this sample may be carry-over from other donors' samples. The V gene is TRBV18, the J gene TRBJ2-5; possibly TRBD2 for D (5 bases). Sequences were obtained from PBMCs. For the CDR3, the DNA is TGTGCCAGCTCACCTGATCGAGGGTCTGGGAAGACCCAGTACTTC. It encodes CASSPDRGSGKTQYF.